The 15 T cell receptor beta chains below all came from one sample that was sequenced in a study of shared clonotypes between healthy human individuals. Sequenced by immunoSEQ multiplex PCR; TCRdb stores in-frame clones only, minus some. Of fewer than 1.8 million clones listed, around 98.5% were seen once; the top ten hold 0.36%. The sample comprised naive CD4+ T cells sorted from blood. Described subset: CD45RA+ positively selected. All receptors come from a man in his thirties or forties in good health.

CDR3 region: CASSPQGAAGELFF. For the CDR3, the DNA is TGTGCCAGCAGCCCCCAAGGCGCGGCTGGGGAGCTGTTTTTT. The chain combines TRBV6-5 with TRBJ2-2; no definite D call. This CDR3 is built from 14 residues. Deletions cut 6 bases from V and 8 bases from J, with 16 bases between. Germline-derived CDR1 and CDR2 are MNHEY and SVGAGI.

The rearrangement uses TRBV5-1 and TRBJ2-2, with D tentatively TRBD1 or TRBD2 (5 bases each). CDR3 length: 16 amino acids. Trimming pared 0 bases from V and 7 bases from J, leaving 16 bases between. In germline, CDR1 is SGHRS, CDR2 YFSETQ. Written as DNA, the CDR3 is TGCGCCAGCAGCTTGGCCCCGGGACCGAGTAACGGGGAGCTGTTTTTT. Protein product: CASSLAPGPSNGELFF.

Details on this clone: The sample has other DNA sequences that encode this CDR3 too. The chain joins TRBV9 to TRBJ2-7; tentative D call: TRBD2 (5 bases). Germline lookup yields CDR1 SGDLS and CDR2 YYNGEE. The CDR3 runs to 14 residues. V was clipped by 2 bases and J by 3 bases, with 12 bases between them. The CDR3 nucleotides are TGTGCCAGCAGCGTTGCAGCGGTAAGCTACGAGCAGTACTTC. This gives the protein CASSVAAVSYEQYF.

The chain employs TRBV5-1 and TRBJ1-1, with D perhaps TRBD1 (5 bases). CDR1 is SGHRS, CDR2 YFSETQ, per germline. Trimming left V 1 base short and J 5 bases short, with 12 bases between. There are 14 residues in the CDR3. CDR3 sequence: CASSLYQGETEAFF. CDR3 sequence (DNA): TGCGCCAGCAGCTTGTATCAGGGAGAGACTGAAGCTTTCTTT.

The rearrangement links TRBV18 to TRBJ1-3, with 9 nucleotides matching TRBD1. V gave up 3 bases and J gave up 6 bases; unmatched junction bases: 6. The CDR3 contains 15 residues. Germline V gene data show CDR1 as KGHSH and CDR2 as LQKENI. CDR3 region: CASSPLGQGENTIYF. The CDR3 DNA follows: TGTGCCAGCTCACCGTTGGGACAGGGTGAAAACACCATATATTTT.

The rearrangement links TRBV4-3 to TRBJ2-7; D may be TRBD1 (5 bases). Trimming stripped 0 bases from V and 2 bases from J, with 8 bases between. This CDR3 has 14 amino acids. CDR1 is LGHNA and CDR2 is YSLEER in the germline V gene. The CDR3: CASSQDQGTYEQYF. The CDR3 DNA sequence: TGCGCCAGCAGCCAAGATCAGGGCACCTACGAGCAGTACTTC.

On this clone itself: The identical CDR3 is also encoded by other nucleotide sequences in the sample. The CDR3 spells CASSPESYEQYF. CDR3 coding DNA: TGTGCCAGCTCACCGGAATCGTACGAGCAGTACTTC. The chain has TRBV18 and TRBJ2-7; D uncertain. The germline V and J ends were trimmed by 3 bases and 4 bases, with 7 bases remaining between them. Germline loops: CDR1 KGHSH, CDR2 LQKENI. The CDR3 is made up of 12 amino acids.

Concerning this clone: The same CDR3 is also encoded by other DNA sequences in this sample. The genes are TRBV6-6 and TRBJ2-2; D gene unclear. Looked up from germline, CDR1 is MNHNY and CDR2 is SVGAGI (reference sequence). Deletions cut 2 bases from V and 4 bases from J, with 5 bases between. The CDR3 has 13 amino acids. The CDR3 is CASSYRVTGELFF. The CDR3 coding sequence is TGTGCCAGCAGTTACAGGGTCACCGGGGAGCTGTTTTTT.

The chain couples TRBV4-1 to TRBJ2-5, with 8 bases aligning to TRBD2. This CDR3 contains 15 residues. The germline CDR1 and CDR2 sequences are MGHRA and YSYEKL. J lost 5 bases, V lost 4 bases, and 9 bases had no gene match. The CDR3 DNA sequence: TGCGCCAGCAGCCTGTTGGCGGGAGGCTATGAGACCCAGTACTTC. Amino acid sequence: CASSLLAGGYETQYF.

V is TRBV7-2 and J is TRBJ2-7; D gene ambiguous. Germline values: CDR1 SGHTA, CDR2 FQGNSA. The V and J ends lost 0 bases and 4 bases respectively, with 7 bases between them. This CDR3 region has 13 residues. The DNA of the CDR3 is TGTGCCAGCAGCTTAGCGCCCTTATACGAGCAGTACTTC. It yields the protein CASSLAPLYEQYF.

The chain combines TRBV29-1 with TRBJ2-7; 8 nucleotides match TRBD1. The CDR3 is 14 residues long. Germline loops: CDR1 SQVTM, CDR2 ANQGSEA. J gave up 2 bases and V 7 bases, and 10 bases lay outside the gene matches. In nucleotides, the CDR3 is TGCAGCGGGGGAGGACAGGGCCCGACCTACGAGCAGTACTTC. Its protein product is CSGGGQGPTYEQYF.

This chain joins TRBV5-4 and TRBJ2-5, with TRBD2 identical over 11 bases. Germline V gene data show CDR1 as SGHNT and CDR2 as YYREEE (reference sequence). V trimming: 4 bases; J trimming: 2 bases; junction bases outside the gene matches: 10. The CDR3 has 17 residues. CDR3 nucleotide sequence: TGTGCCAGCAGCGTCACTAGCGGGAGTTCGTGGCAAGAGACCCAGTACTTC. As protein: CASSVTSGSSWQETQYF. Supplemented by reference TRBV5-4 and TRBJ2-5, the full variable domain reads ETGVTQSPTHLIKTRGQQVTLRCSSQSGHNTVSWYQQALGQGPQFIFQYYREEENGRGNFPPRFSGLQFPNYSSELNVNALELDDSALYLCASSVTSGSSWQETQYFGPGTRLLVL.

This rearrangement joins TRBV5-1 to TRBJ2-5; 8 nucleotides agree with TRBD1. With 2 bases clipped from V and 5 bases from J, the junction kept 11 bases outside the gene matches. Germline V lookup: CDR1 SGHRS, CDR2 YFSETQ. This CDR3 is built from 16 residues. The chain's CDR3 is CASSFVTGTGFETQYF. The CDR3 bases are TGCGCCAGCAGCTTTGTCACCGGGACAGGATTCGAGACCCAGTACTTC. Based on the CDR3 plus reference TRBV5-1 and TRBJ2-5, the full variable domain is KAGVTQTPRYLIKTRGQQVTLSCSPISGHRSVSWYQQTPGQGLQFLFEYFSETQRNKGNFPGRFSGRQFSNSRSEMNVSTLELGDSALYLCASSFVTGTGFETQYFGPGTRLLVL.

This clone showed up just once. The V gene is TRBV7-2, the J gene TRBJ2-7; D is possibly TRBD1 or TRBD2 (5 bases each). In germline, CDR1 is SGHTA, CDR2 FQGNSA. V lost 3 bases, J lost 2 bases, and 17 bases lay in between. This CDR3 has 16 residues. For the CDR3, the DNA is TGTGCCAGCAGCTTCTGGGACCTAGGCAGGACCTACGAGCAGTACTTC. Its translation: CASSFWDLGRTYEQYF.

The chain is built from TRBV27 and TRBJ2-7; D uncertain. The CDR3 has 13 residues. In germline, CDR1 is MNHEY, CDR2 SMNVEV (reference sequence). Trimming stripped 1 base from V and 2 bases from J, with 6 bases between. CDR3 amino acids: CASSLYRTYEQYF. CDR3 bases: TGTGCCAGCAGTTTATACCGTACCTACGAGCAGTACTTC.